This is a list of T cell receptor beta chains from one sample in a study of cytomegalovirus exposure and HLA in healthy donors. Clones were sequenced by immunoSEQ multiplex PCR, and TCRdb holds only the in-frame ones, with some missing. This sample's table reports around 210,000 clones. The source material was PBMCs. All receptors come from a girl aged 2-15 years in good health and CMV-seropositive. The CDR3 runs from the conserved cysteine through the conserved F or W. The D gene is left open where the match is weak.

d_gene,v_gene,j_gene,CDR3aa,CDR3nt
NA,TRBV10-3,TRBJ2-1,CAISPTSDNEQFF,TGTGCCATCAGTCCCACAAGCGACAATGAGCAGTTCTTC
NA,TRBV7-9,TRBJ2-4,CASSLAGEAKNIQYF,TGTGCCAGCAGCTTAGCGGGCGAAGCCAAAAACATTCAGTACTTC
TRBD1,TRBV5-1,TRBJ1-1,CASNLDRGANTEAFF,TGCGCCAGCAACTTAGACAGGGGCGCGAACACTGAAGCTTTCTTT
NA,TRBV11-3,TRBJ2-2,CASSLGILDNTGELFF,TGTGCCAGCAGCTTAGGAATACTAGATAACACCGGGGAGCTGTTTTTT
NA,TRBV18,TRBJ1-4,CASSPPRPNEKLFF,TGTGCCAGCTCACCACCGCGTCCCAATGAAAAACTGTTTTTT
NA,TRBV6-1,TRBJ2-5,CASIGSGEETQYF,TGTGCCAGCATAGGATCAGGGGAGGAGACCCAGTACTTC
NA,TRBV5-1,TRBJ1-1,CASSLGGDISGAFF,TGCGCCAGCAGCTTGGGGGGAGACATATCCGGAGCTTTCTTT
NA,TRBV28,TRBJ2-1,CASSLIPTRSSYNEQFF,TGTGCCAGCAGTTTAATCCCTACTCGTAGCTCCTACAATGAGCAGTTCTTC
NA,TRBV2,TRBJ2-1,CASSGGGDDYNEQFF,TGTGCCAGCAGTGGTGGCGGGGACGACTACAATGAGCAGTTCTTC
TRBD2,TRBV2,TRBJ2-1,CASRVPSSGSSYNEQFF,TGTGCCAGCAGGGTACCCTCTAGCGGGAGCTCCTACAATGAGCAGTTCTTC
TRBD2,TRBV6-5,TRBJ2-2,CASSYSTGGGTGELFF,TGTGCCAGCAGTTACTCGACGGGAGGAGGCACCGGGGAGCTGTTTTTT
NA,TRBV19,TRBJ2-3,CASSIWAGQSTDTQYF,TGTGCCAGTAGTATTTGGGCCGGACAGAGCACAGATACGCAGTATTTT
NA,TRBV28,TRBJ1-2,CASSLPDIRGYTF,TGTGCCAGCAGTCTACCTGACATACGTGGCTACACCTTC
TRBD2,TRBV7-7,TRBJ2-2,CASSLRLAGGPNGELFF,TGTGCTAGCAGCTTAAGACTAGCGGGAGGCCCCAACGGGGAGCTGTTTTTT
TRBD2,TRBV30,TRBJ2-1,CAWSRERDAYNEQFF,TGTGCCTGGAGTCGGGAGCGGGACGCCTACAATGAGCAGTTCTTC
NA,TRBV6-1,TRBJ2-7,CASSARRIAYEQYF,TGTGCCAGCAGTGCCCGCAGGATTGCCTACGAGCAGTACTTC
NA,TRBV6-5,TRBJ1-2,CASSQPGYRYGYTF,TGTGCCAGCAGTCAGCCAGGGTATCGCTATGGCTACACCTTC
NA,TRBV5-4,TRBJ2-1,CASSLETSGLLEQFF,TGTGCCAGCAGCTTGGAGACTAGTGGCCTTCTTGAGCAGTTCTTC
NA,TRBV5-6,TRBJ2-2,CASNHRVFRNTGELFF,TGTGCCAGCAACCACAGGGTTTTCCGGAACACCGGGGAGCTGTTTTTT
NA,TRBV9,TRBJ2-7,CASSADDLGEQYF,TGTGCCAGCAGCGCGGATGACCTAGGCGAGCAGTACTTC
TRBD1,TRBV11-2,TRBJ2-3,CASSLAPAGGRDTQYF,TGTGCCAGCAGCTTAGCCCCGGCAGGGGGAAGAGATACGCAGTATTTT
TRBD1,TRBV10-3,TRBJ1-2,CAISETDRVGGYTF,TGTGCCATCAGTGAGACGGACAGGGTTGGGGGCTACACCTTC
NA,TRBV27,TRBJ2-1,CASSLVGLNEQFF,TGTGCCAGCAGTTTAGTCGGACTTAATGAGCAGTTCTTC
TRBD2,TRBV19,TRBJ2-4,CASSYLAGGAKNIQYF,TGTGCCAGTAGCTACCTAGCGGGAGGGGCCAAAAACATTCAGTACTTC
NA,TRBV19,TRBJ1-1,CASRLSGTTEAFF,TGTGCCAGTCGGTTGTCAGGAACCACTGAAGCTTTCTTT
NA,TRBV7-2,TRBJ1-1,CASSLLRQNTEAFF,TGTGCCAGCAGCCTCCTGAGACAGAACACTGAAGCTTTCTTT
TRBD2,TRBV27,TRBJ2-7,CASIRGENPTPFYEQYF,TGTGCCAGCATCCGGGGGGAAAACCCTACCCCCTTCTACGAGCAGTACTTC
NA,TRBV25-1,TRBJ1-5,CASSDYSDNQPQHF,TGTGCCAGCAGTGACTACAGTGACAATCAGCCCCAGCATTTT
NA,TRBV12-5,TRBJ1-2,CASGTERGYTF,TGTGCTAGTGGTACCGAGCGGGGCTACACCTTC
NA,TRBV9,TRBJ2-7,CASSVGGPTSYEQYF,TGTGCCAGCAGCGTAGGGGGGCCAACCTCCTACGAGCAGTACTTC
NA,TRBV6-1,TRBJ1-1,CASGGGRGNTEAFF,TGTGCCAGCGGCGGGGGCAGGGGGAACACTGAAGCTTTCTTT
NA,TRBV25-1,TRBJ1-5,CASSGRGGRGSNQPQHF,TGTGCCAGCAGTGGCCGCGGGGGTCGAGGGTCAAATCAGCCCCAGCATTTT
TRBD2,TRBV28,TRBJ2-3,CASSLAGVGTDTQYF,TGTGCCAGCAGTCTAGCGGGAGTAGGGACAGATACGCAGTATTTT
NA,TRBV10-1,TRBJ2-7,CASSPGSAYEQYF,TGCGCCAGCAGTCCGGGATCGGCCTACGAGCAGTACTTC
NA,TRBV6-4,TRBJ2-2,CASSEYGGGNTGELFF,TGTGCCAGCAGTGAGTACGGAGGGGGCAACACCGGGGAGCTGTTTTTT
TRBD2,TRBV9,TRBJ2-1,CASSARTSGDNEQFF,TGTGCCAGCAGCGCACGGACTAGCGGAGACAATGAGCAGTTCTTC
TRBD1,TRBV5-4,TRBJ2-7,CASSPKPGQGEGEQYF,TGTGCCAGCAGTCCAAAACCGGGACAGGGTGAGGGGGAGCAGTACTTC